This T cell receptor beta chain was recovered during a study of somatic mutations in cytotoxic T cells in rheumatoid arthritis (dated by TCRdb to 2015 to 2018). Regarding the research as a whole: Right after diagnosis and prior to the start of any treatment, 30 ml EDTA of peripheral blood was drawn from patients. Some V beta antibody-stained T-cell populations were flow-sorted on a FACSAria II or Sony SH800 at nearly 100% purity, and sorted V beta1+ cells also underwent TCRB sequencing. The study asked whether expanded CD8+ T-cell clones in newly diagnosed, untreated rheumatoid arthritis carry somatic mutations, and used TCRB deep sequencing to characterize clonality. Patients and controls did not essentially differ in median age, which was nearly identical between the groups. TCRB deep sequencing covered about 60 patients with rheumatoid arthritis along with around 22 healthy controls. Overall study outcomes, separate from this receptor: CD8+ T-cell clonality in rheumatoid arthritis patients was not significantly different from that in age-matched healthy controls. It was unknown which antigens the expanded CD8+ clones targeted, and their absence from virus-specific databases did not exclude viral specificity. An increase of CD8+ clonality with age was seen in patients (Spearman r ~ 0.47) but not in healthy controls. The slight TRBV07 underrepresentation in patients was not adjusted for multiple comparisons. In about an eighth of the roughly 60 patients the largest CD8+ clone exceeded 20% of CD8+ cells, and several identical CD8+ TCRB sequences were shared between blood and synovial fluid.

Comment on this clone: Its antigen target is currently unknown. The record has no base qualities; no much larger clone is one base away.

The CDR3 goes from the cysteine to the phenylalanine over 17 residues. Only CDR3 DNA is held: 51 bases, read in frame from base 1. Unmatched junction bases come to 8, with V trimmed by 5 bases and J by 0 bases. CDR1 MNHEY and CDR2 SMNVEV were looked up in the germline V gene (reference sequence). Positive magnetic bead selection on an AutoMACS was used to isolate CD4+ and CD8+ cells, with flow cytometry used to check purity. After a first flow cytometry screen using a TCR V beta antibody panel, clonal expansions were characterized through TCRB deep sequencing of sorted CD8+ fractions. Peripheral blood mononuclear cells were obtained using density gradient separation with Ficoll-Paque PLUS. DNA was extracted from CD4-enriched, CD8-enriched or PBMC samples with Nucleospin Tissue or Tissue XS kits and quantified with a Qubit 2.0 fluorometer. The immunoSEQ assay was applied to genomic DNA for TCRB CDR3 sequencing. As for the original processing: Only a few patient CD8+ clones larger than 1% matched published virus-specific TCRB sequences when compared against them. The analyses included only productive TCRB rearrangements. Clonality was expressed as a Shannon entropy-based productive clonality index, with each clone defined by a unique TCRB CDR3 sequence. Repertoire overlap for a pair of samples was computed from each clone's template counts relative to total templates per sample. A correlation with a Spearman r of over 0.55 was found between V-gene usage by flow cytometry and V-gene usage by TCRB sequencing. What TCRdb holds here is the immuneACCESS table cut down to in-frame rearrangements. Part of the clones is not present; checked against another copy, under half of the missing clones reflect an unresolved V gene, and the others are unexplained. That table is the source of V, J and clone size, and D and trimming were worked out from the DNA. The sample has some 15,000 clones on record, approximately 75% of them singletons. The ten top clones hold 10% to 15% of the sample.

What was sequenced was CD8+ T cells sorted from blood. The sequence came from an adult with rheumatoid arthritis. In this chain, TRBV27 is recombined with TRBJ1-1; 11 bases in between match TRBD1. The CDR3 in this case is CASSATGTGGLNTEAFF. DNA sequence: TGTGCCAGCAGTGCAACCGGGACAGGGGGTCTGAACACTGAAGCTTTCTTT.